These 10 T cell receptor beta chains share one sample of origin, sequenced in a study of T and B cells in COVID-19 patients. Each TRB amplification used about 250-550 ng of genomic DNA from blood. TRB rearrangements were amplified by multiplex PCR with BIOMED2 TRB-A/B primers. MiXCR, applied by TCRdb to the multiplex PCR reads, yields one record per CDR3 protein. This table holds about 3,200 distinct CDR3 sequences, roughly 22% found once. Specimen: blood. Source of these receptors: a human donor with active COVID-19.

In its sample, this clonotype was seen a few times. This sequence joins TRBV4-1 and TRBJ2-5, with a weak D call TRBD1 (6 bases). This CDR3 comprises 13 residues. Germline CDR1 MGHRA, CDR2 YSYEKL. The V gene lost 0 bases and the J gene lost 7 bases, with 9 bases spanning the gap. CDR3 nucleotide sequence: TGCGCCAGCAGCCAAGATCAGGGGCGGACCCAGTACTTC. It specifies CASSQDQGRTQYF.

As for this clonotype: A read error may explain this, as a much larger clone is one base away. In DNA, the CDR3 is TGTGCCTGGAGTAGGCAGGGGCGCCAAGGCTACACCTTC. Translation gives CAWSRQGRQGYTF. The chain links TRBV30 to TRBJ1-2, with D possibly being TRBD1 (6 bases). Germline CDR1 GTSNPN, CDR2 SVGIG (reference sequence). With 2 bases removed from V and 8 bases from J, the gap between germline ends came to 15 bases. CDR3 length: 13 amino acids.

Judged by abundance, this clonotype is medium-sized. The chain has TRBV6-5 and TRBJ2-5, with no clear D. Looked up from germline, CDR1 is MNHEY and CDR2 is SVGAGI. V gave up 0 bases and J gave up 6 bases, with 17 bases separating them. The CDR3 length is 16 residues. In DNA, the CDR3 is TGTGCCAGCAGTTACTCGGTTTTATTGGGCGTGCAGACCCAGTACTTC. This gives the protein CASSYSVLLGVQTQYF.

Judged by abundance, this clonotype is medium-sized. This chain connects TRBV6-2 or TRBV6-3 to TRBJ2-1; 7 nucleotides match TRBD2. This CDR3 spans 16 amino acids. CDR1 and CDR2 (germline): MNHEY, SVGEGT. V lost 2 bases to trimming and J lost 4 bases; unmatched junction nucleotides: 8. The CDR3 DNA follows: TGTGCCAGCAGTTACAGGGAAAGCGGGGTTTACAATGAGCAGTTCTTC. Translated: CASSYRESGVYNEQFF.

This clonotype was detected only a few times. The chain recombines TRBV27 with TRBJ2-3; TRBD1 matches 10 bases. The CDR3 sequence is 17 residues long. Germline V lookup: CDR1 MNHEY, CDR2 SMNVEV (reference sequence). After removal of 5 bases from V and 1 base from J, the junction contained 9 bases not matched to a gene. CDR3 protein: CASSPIRQGAGTDTQYF. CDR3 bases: TGTGCCAGCAGTCCCATACGACAGGGGGCCGGCACAGATACGCAGTATTTT.

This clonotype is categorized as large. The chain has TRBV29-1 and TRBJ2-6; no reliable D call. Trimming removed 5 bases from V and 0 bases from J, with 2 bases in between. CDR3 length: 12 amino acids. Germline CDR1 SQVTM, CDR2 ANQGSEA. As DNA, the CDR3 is TGCAGCGTTTACTCTGGGGCCAACGTCCTGACTTTC. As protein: CSVYSGANVLTF.

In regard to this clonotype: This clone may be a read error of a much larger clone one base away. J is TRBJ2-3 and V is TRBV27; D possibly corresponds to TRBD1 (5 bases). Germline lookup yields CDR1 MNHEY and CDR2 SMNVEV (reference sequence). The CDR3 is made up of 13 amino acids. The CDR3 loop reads CARSLSLGATQYF. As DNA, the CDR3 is TGTGCCAGGAGTTTGTCCCTAGGGGCTACGCAGTATTTT.

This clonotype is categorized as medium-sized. The CDR3 is CASSPRDLPNQPQHF. The CDR3 DNA reads TGTGCCAGTAGTCCTCGGGACCTTCCCAATCAGCCCCAGCATTTT. The rearrangement joins TRBV19 to TRBJ1-5, with D possibly TRBD1 on 5 matching bases. The germline V gene has CDR1 LNHDA and CDR2 SQIVND (reference sequence). CDR3 length: 15 residues. Trimming pared 5 bases from V and 3 bases from J, leaving 14 bases between.

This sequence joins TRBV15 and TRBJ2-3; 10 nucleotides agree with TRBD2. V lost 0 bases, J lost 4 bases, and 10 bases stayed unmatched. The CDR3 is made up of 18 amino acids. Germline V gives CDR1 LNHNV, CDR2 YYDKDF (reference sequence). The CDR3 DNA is TGTGCCACCAGCAGAGAACTGGAGGCTAGCGGGAGCCCAGATACGCAGTATTTT. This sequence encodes CATSRELEASGSPDTQYF. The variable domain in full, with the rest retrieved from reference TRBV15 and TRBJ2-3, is DAMVIQNPRYQVTQFGKPVTLSCSQTLNHNVMYWYQQKSSQAPKLLFHYYDKDFNNEADTPDNFQSRRPNTSFCFLDIRSPGLGDTAMYLCATSRELEASGSPDTQYFGPGTRLTVL.

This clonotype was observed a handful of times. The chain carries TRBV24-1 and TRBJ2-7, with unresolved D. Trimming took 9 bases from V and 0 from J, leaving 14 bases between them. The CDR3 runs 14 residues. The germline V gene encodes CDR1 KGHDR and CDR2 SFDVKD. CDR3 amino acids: CATYDFKPSYEQYF. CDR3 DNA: TGTGCCACCTATGATTTCAAGCCCTCCTACGAGCAGTACTTC.